This T cell receptor beta chain was sequenced for a study of blood T cell repertoires in COVID-19. The overall study: There were acute and convalescent COVID-19 samples, and they came from the United States, Italy and Spain. In each case, the material was cDNA or gDNA derived from T cells, B-cell-depleted T cells, or PBMCs.

Produced via immunoSEQ multiplex PCR; TCRdb's table is partial and in-frame only. The sample comprises about 170,000 clones, 82% of which are singletons, and under 12% rests with the top ten. The CDR3 contains 15 residues. The germline V gene has CDR1 WNHNN and CDR2 SYGVQD (reference sequence). V shed 8 bases, J shed 5 bases, and the junction held 9 bases outside the gene matches. The chain uses TRBV10-1 and TRBJ2-1; TRBD2 matches at 10 bases. Sequenced input: peripheral blood. The origin of this receptor is a woman older than 75 with active or convalescent COVID-19. The DNA for the CDR3 is TGCGCCAGCGGACCGAGACTAGCGGGCCACAATGAGCAGTTCTTC. Its translation: CASGPRLAGHNEQFF.